This T cell receptor beta chain is from a study of T cells in Graves' hyperthyroidism and ophthalmopathy. Study at large: The initial diagnosis was the point when peripheral blood was collected, ahead of any treatment.

This clonotype came up many times. Trimming took 3 bases from V and 5 from J, leaving 14 bases between them. Germline assignment: CDR1 GTSNPN and CDR2 SVGIG (reference sequence). This CDR3 comprises 15 residues. Amplified TCR beta CDR3 regions derived from RNA transcripts. HTBI primers were employed in a first-round RT-PCR of the TCR CDR3. TCRdb called the multiplex PCR reads again in MiXCR, with one record for every CDR3 protein. The table shows some 200,000 distinct CDR3 sequences, with over 15% occurring only once. Material: blood. This clonotype was sampled from a man aged 45 to 65 with Graves' hyperthyroidism. The V and J genes are TRBV30 and TRBJ1-6; a possible D gene is TRBD1 (5 bases). The CDR3 nucleotides are TGTGCCTGGAGCCTGAAGGGGATGGATAATTCACCCCTCCACTTT. Its protein product is CAWSLKGMDNSPLHF.